The clone carrying this TCR beta chain was observed once. No antigen is known for it. This record comes from a study of radiotherapy plus CTLA-4 blockade in lung cancer. Points from the study as a whole: Reports state that early shifts in blood T cell clones, with interferon-beta, best predicted response.

Clones were sequenced by immunoSEQ multiplex PCR, and TCRdb holds only the in-frame ones, with some missing. The data show about 31,000 clones, with around 70% seen just once and more than 4.5% held by the top ten. Source: peripheral blood, taken from a patient treated with radiotherapy plus ipilimumab. The TCR sequence derives from a human donor with non-small cell lung cancer whose response to radiotherapy plus ipilimumab could not be evaluated.

CDR3 in amino acids: CASSAETGVQETQYF. CDR3 nucleotides: TGTGCCAGCAGCGCGGAGACGGGGGTCCAAGAGACCCAGTACTTC. The chain carries TRBV5-4 and TRBJ2-5, with D maybe TRBD2 (6 bases). Trimming took off 4 bases at V and 1 base at J, with 14 bases between the two ends. The CDR3 is 15 amino acids. CDR1 is SGHNT and CDR2 is YYREEE in the germline V gene (reference sequence).